Listed below are T cell receptor beta chains from one sample, sequenced in a study of T cell clonotyping in hematopoietic cell transplantation. Produced via immunoSEQ multiplex PCR; TCRdb's table is partial and in-frame only. Seen here are some 6,500 clones, more than 75% observed once, and the top ten hold under 5.5%. The sample here was PBMCs, taken 100 days after allogeneic stem cell transplant. The receptors were sampled from a male patient between 50 and 60 years old who had an allogeneic stem cell transplant from a related donor, so the T cells may come from the graft donor. Some clones in this sample may be carry-over from other donors' samples. Each CDR3 is given with its conserved first and last residue.

12,TRBV6-1,.,CASRIDRDEQYF
17,TRBV5-1,TRBJ2-3,CASSRGTGTFSTDTQYF
14,TRBV7-9,TRBJ2-7,CASSTGTGSYEQYF
14,TRBV6-6,TRBJ2-7,CASSYYTNSYEQYF
12,TRBV25-1,TRBJ1-4,CASSELGEKLFF
13,TRBV30,TRBJ1-1,CAWRLGGRAEAFF
14,TRBV5-8,TRBJ2-7,CASSLTGTIYEQYF
14,TRBV29-1,TRBJ2-7,CSVGRGQAAYEQYF
12,TRBV29-1,TRBJ2-7,CSVEDLGYEQYF
18,TRBV5-6,TRBJ1-2,CASSLGPQGQEVGYGYTF
13,TRBV27,TRBJ2-3,CASRTGAVDTQYF
14,TRBV25-1,TRBJ1-5,CASSEPQGNQPQHF
14,TRBV5-1,TRBJ1-1,CASSLWGDNTEAFF
16,TRBV4-3,TRBJ1-4,CASSLLKGGTNEKLFF
13,TRBV28,TRBJ1-2,CASRTGGLHGYTF
13,TRBV2,TRBJ1-2,CASSVGGNYGYTF
15,TRBV2,TRBJ1-1,CASRGRTDWNTEAFF
12,TRBV7-3,TRBJ2-1,CASSYGNNEQFF
14,TRBV7-6,TRBJ1-1,CASSVTGGSTEAFF
15,TRBV7-9,TRBJ1-5,CASSPEGDSNQPQHF
15,TRBV9,TRBJ1-2,CASTPWGGAKSGYTF
14,TRBV5-4,TRBJ2-7,CASSLVAGAGEQYF
14,TRBV13,TRBJ2-7,CASSLNYDPYEQYF
12,TRBV29-1,TRBJ2-7,CSVGQGDYEQYF
12,TRBV7-2,.,CASSFRLGEQYF
15,TRBV4-1,TRBJ2-7,CASSQARGGSYEQYF
14,TRBV30,TRBJ1-2,CAWSRGGGSHGYTF
14,TRBV5-1,TRBJ1-5,CASSLDSLNQPQHF
15,TRBV5-4,TRBJ2-7,CASSPGGTGVNEQYF
16,TRBV5-8,TRBJ1-1,CASSWPLGQIYTEAFF
11,TRBV20-1,TRBJ1-1,CSATPRSEAFF
12,TRBV9,TRBJ1-2,CASSGANYGYTF
13,TRBV19,TRBJ1-2,CASSITQGSGYTF
13,TRBV7-3,TRBJ1-2,CASSFGGIYGYTF
12,TRBV30,TRBJ1-4,CAFQGPEEKLFF
12,TRBV6-5,TRBJ1-2,CASKADNYGYTF
14,TRBV28,TRBJ2-1,CASSSSGVYNEQFF
14,TRBV7-3,TRBJ1-1,CASSGLSANTEAFF
14,TRBV4-1,TRBJ1-5,CASSAGTLAQPQHF
13,TRBV4-3,TRBJ1-2,CASSPSGRYGYTF